These 28 T cell receptor beta chains share one sample of origin, sequenced in a study of control samples from healthy donors and cancer patients. Here immunoSEQ multiplex PCR was the method, and the copy in TCRdb shows in-frame clones only, minus some. In the table there are some 130,000 clones, approximately 94% of which are singletons. Sequencing input: PBMCs. These receptor sequences come from a man aged 50 or older with head and neck cancer.

V gene TRBV30 combines with J gene TRBJ1-2, with TRBD1 as a possible D gene (5 bases). CDR3 length: 16 residues. Per the germline V gene, CDR1 is GTSNPN and CDR2 is SVGIG (reference sequence). Trimming took 4 bases from V and 0 from J, leaving 18 bases between them. This CDR3 reads CAWTQPWGTANYGYTF. The DNA of the CDR3 is TGTGCCTGGACCCAACCCTGGGGGACGGCTAACTATGGCTACACCTTC. Together with reference TRBV30 and TRBJ1-2, the CDR3 gives the full variable domain: SQTIHQWPATLVQPVGSPLSLECTVEGTSNPNLYWYRQAAGRGLQLLFYSVGIGQISSEVPQNLSASRPQDRQFILSSKKLLLSDSGFYLCAWTQPWGTANYGYTFGSGTRLTVV.

The chain combines TRBV19 with TRBJ2-3; 7 bases match TRBD2. The germline V gene encodes CDR1 LNHDA and CDR2 SQIVND (reference sequence). The CDR3 is 16 residues long. V was pared by 6 bases and J by 2 bases, with 11 bases of the junction left unmatched. The CDR3 sequence: CASRDSHGRPTDTQYF. The CDR3 DNA sequence: TGTGCCAGTAGGGACTCACACGGGAGGCCCACAGATACGCAGTATTTT.

This clone was seen only a few times. The rearrangement uses TRBV27 and TRBJ2-2; 8 nucleotides align to TRBD1. The CDR3 has 15 residues. Looked up from germline, CDR1 is MNHEY and CDR2 is SMNVEV (reference sequence). With 6 bases clipped from V and 4 bases from J, the junction kept 7 bases outside the gene matches. The CDR3 sequence: CASSHGQGTTGELFF. The DNA of the CDR3 is TGTGCCAGCAGCCACGGACAGGGCACCACCGGGGAGCTGTTTTTT.

The chain links TRBV3-1 (or the pseudogene TRBV3-2) to TRBJ2-2, with 15 bases matching TRBD2. V was clipped by 1 base and J by 6 bases; unmatched bases: 6. The CDR3 has 18 amino acids. Germline values: CDR1 LGHDT, CDR2 YNNKEL (reference sequence). CDR3 protein: CASSQGTSGGARSGELFF. The CDR3 DNA reads as TGTGCCAGCAGCCAAGGGACTAGCGGGGGGGCCAGGTCCGGGGAGCTGTTTTTT.

This clone was detected a few times. V and J are TRBV2 and TRBJ2-3; D is possibly TRBD2 (6 bases). Per the germline V gene, CDR1 is SNHLY and CDR2 is FYNNEI. The ends were cut back, 8 bases at V and 4 bases at J, with 13 bases in the middle. The CDR3 totals 13 residues. CDR3 sequence reads: CASGGLTADTQYF. Here the CDR3 DNA reads TGTGCCAGCGGGGGACTTACTGCAGATACGCAGTATTTT.

J is TRBJ1-1 and V is TRBV30; TRBD1 matches at 9 bases. The length of the CDR3 is 13 residues. The V gene's germline CDR1 is GTSNPN and CDR2 SVGIG (reference sequence). Trimming took 6 bases from V and 0 from J; bases not matched to a gene: 2. The CDR3 DNA is TGTGCCTGCCGGGACAGGGTGAACACTGAAGCTTTCTTT. Protein sequence: CACRDRVNTEAFF. The variable domain in full, with the rest retrieved from reference TRBV30 and TRBJ1-1, is SQTIHQWPATLVQPVGSPLSLECTVEGTSNPNLYWYRQAAGRGLQLLFYSVGIGQISSEVPQNLSASRPQDRQFILSSKKLLLSDSGFYLCACRDRVNTEAFFGQGTRLTVV.

V gene TRBV6-2 or TRBV6-3 combines with J gene TRBJ2-4, with D perhaps being TRBD1 or TRBD2 (6 bases each). CDR3 size: 13 residues. Germline CDR1 MNHEY, CDR2 SVGEGT. Trimming took 0 bases from V and 9 from J, leaving 9 bases between them. The CDR3, as DNA: TGTGCCAGCAGTTACTCGCGGGACACCATTCAGTACTTC. Translating gives CASSYSRDTIQYF.

The chain uses TRBV12-3 or TRBV12-4 and TRBJ2-3, with unresolved D. Between the trimmed V and J ends, which lost 7 bases and 1 base, there was a span of 9 bases. The CDR3 runs to 13 residues. CDR3 sequence (DNA): TGTGCCAGCACCTTTGGGGGCACAGATACGCAGTATTTT. Amino acid sequence: CASTFGGTDTQYF.

The chain joins TRBV6-5 to TRBJ2-7; no reliable D call. V was cut by 5 bases and J by 4 bases, with 6 bases left in between. The CDR3 has 11 amino acids. Germline CDR1 and CDR2: MNHEY and SVGAGI. The DNA of the CDR3 is TGTGCCAGCAGTATGTTATACGAGCAGTACTTC. It is translated as CASSMLYEQYF.

The V and J genes are TRBV18 and TRBJ2-3; 8 nucleotides agree with TRBD2. The CDR3 is made up of 16 amino acids. V lost 4 bases, J lost 3 bases, and 9 bases stayed unmatched. CDR1 KGHSH and CDR2 LQKENI come from the germline V gene. DNA of the CDR3: TGTGCCAGCTCACTCAACGGGGGGGCCTCGACAGATACGCAGTATTTT. Its translation is CASSLNGGASTDTQYF. Drawing the rest from reference TRBV18 and TRBJ2-3, the complete variable domain is NAGVMQNPRHLVRRRGQEARLRCSPMKGHSHVYWYRQLPEEGLKFMVYLQKENIIDESGMPKERFSAEFPKEGPSILRIQQVVRGDSAAYFCASSLNGGASTDTQYFGPGTRLTVL.

The rearrangement uses TRBV7-2 and TRBJ2-5; weak D call: TRBD2 (6 bases). Per germline, CDR1 SGHTA and CDR2 FQGNSA. V lost 3 bases and J 1 base, leaving 9 bases between the germline ends. There are 14 residues in the CDR3. The DNA for the CDR3 is TGTGCCAGCAGCTTTCTGGGGGGCCAAGAGACCCAGTACTTC. The encoded protein is CASSFLGGQETQYF.

V is TRBV3-1 (or the pseudogene TRBV3-2) and J is TRBJ2-7; unclear D gene. Trimming shortened V by 1 base and J by 0 bases, and 13 bases separated the two germline ends. This CDR3 is built from 16 residues. Germline V CDR1 and CDR2: LGHDT, YNNKEL (reference sequence). CDR3 in DNA: TGTGCCAGCAGCCAAGTTTTGCGAGGAAACTCCTACGAGCAGTACTTC. The encoded protein is CASSQVLRGNSYEQYF.

J is TRBJ2-3 and V is TRBV5-4; D is possibly TRBD1 or TRBD2 (5 bases each). This CDR3 is built from 14 residues. Trimming pared 4 bases from V and 1 base from J, leaving 10 bases between. Germline V CDR1 and CDR2: SGHNT, YYREEE (reference sequence). CDR3 protein: CASSQGRGTDTQYF. The CDR3 bases are TGTGCCAGCAGCCAGGGACGGGGCACAGATACGCAGTATTTT.

The chain employs TRBV5-1 and TRBJ1-5; weak D call: TRBD1 (6 bases). The CDR3 is made up of 14 amino acids. V shed 0 bases and J shed 6 bases, with 10 bases lying between them. CDR1 is SGHRS and CDR2 is YFSETQ in the germline V gene. This CDR3 is CASSLVGGGQPQHF. CDR3 in DNA: TGCGCCAGCAGCTTGGTGGGAGGGGGTCAGCCCCAGCATTTT.

This sequence joins TRBV4-1 and TRBJ2-7, with D possibly called TRBD1 or TRBD2 (5 bases each). This CDR3 is 14 amino acids long. Trimming stripped 3 bases from V and 4 bases from J, with 13 bases between. Germline loops: CDR1 MGHRA, CDR2 YSYEKL. The CDR3 region is CASSHARDGYEQYF. CDR3 in DNA: TGCGCCAGCAGCCATGCCCGGGACGGATACGAGCAGTACTTC.

This chain connects TRBV7-2 to TRBJ2-4; D could derive from TRBD1 or TRBD2 (6 bases each). Germline values: CDR1 SGHTA, CDR2 FQGNSA. This CDR3 contains 15 residues. Trimming took 5 bases from V and 7 from J, leaving 18 bases between them. The CDR3 loop is CASSQMGQGGNIQYF. The CDR3 DNA sequence: TGTGCCAGCAGCCAAATGGGCCAAGGGGGGAACATTCAGTACTTC.

The chain joins TRBV27 to TRBJ2-7; possibly TRBD1 for D (5 bases). The CDR3 loop spans 13 amino acids. CDR1 is MNHEY and CDR2 is SMNVEV in the germline V gene (reference sequence). Trimming stripped 6 bases from V and 1 base from J, with 10 bases between. The CDR3 DNA sequence: TGTGCCAGCAGGGATACAGGTTCCTACGAGCAGTACTTC. This translates into CASRDTGSYEQYF.

V is TRBV19 and J is TRBJ1-6, with a tentative D call TRBD1 (5 bases). V was cut by 7 bases and J by 3 bases, with 7 bases left in between. The CDR3 covers 13 residues. The V gene's germline CDR1 is LNHDA and CDR2 SQIVND (reference sequence). The CDR3 is CASKTDYNSPLHF. The CDR3 DNA reads as TGTGCCAGTAAGACAGACTATAATTCACCCCTCCACTTT.

This chain connects TRBV27 to TRBJ1-5; D gene ambiguous. Between the trimmed V and J ends, which lost 3 bases and 3 bases, there was a span of 6 bases. Germline lookup yields CDR1 MNHEY and CDR2 SMNVEV (reference sequence). CDR3 length: 13 residues. The CDR3 loop reads CASSFRDNQPQHF. CDR3 coding DNA: TGTGCCAGCAGTTTTAGGGACAATCAGCCCCAGCATTTT.

CDR3 sequence (DNA): TGTGCCAGCAGCCAAGAAAGGGCAGGTGAGCAGTTCTTC. Translated, it gives CASSQERAGEQFF. The J gene is TRBJ2-1, the V gene TRBV4-2; the D is unclear. The CDR3 is made up of 13 amino acids. The germline V gene encodes CDR1 LGHNA and CDR2 YNFKEQ. V lost 0 bases and J 9 bases, leaving 9 bases between the germline ends.

The chain couples TRBV6-5 to TRBJ1-2; 11 bases map to TRBD1. The CDR3 spans 15 residues. With 6 bases clipped from V and 3 bases from J, the junction kept 6 bases outside the gene matches. The V gene's germline CDR1 is MNHEY and CDR2 SVGAGI. The CDR3 DNA reads TGTGCCAGCAGGCCCGGACAGGGGGCCGACTATGGCTACACCTTC. Its protein is CASRPGQGADYGYTF.

There are a few counts of this clone. The chain is built from TRBV6-5 and TRBJ1-5; D is unresolved. Germline V gene sequence: CDR1 MNHEY, CDR2 SVGAGI. The CDR3 contains 14 residues. V was cut by 0 bases and J by 6 bases, with 9 bases left in between. In DNA, the CDR3 is TGTGCCAGCAGTTACTCGTCAATAACTCAGCCCCAGCATTTT. Translating gives CASSYSSITQPQHF.

This chain uses TRBV19 with TRBJ1-6; D is undetermined. The V end was cut by 3 bases, the J end by 4 bases, with 10 bases between. Germline V gene sequence: CDR1 LNHDA, CDR2 SQIVND (reference sequence). This CDR3 contains 15 residues. CDR3 amino acids: CASSIPQRYNSPLHF. In DNA form, the CDR3 reads TGTGCCAGTAGTATCCCACAGCGTTATAATTCACCCCTCCACTTT.

The genes are TRBV7-9 and TRBJ1-2; D uncertain. The CDR3 sequence is 12 residues long. V dropped 4 bases and J dropped 6 bases, with 9 bases sitting between them. Germline CDR1 reads SEHNR; CDR2 reads FQNEAQ (reference sequence). The CDR3 here is CASSSTGDGYTF. DNA of the CDR3: TGTGCCAGCAGCTCCACCGGGGATGGCTACACCTTC. Drawing the rest from reference TRBV7-9 and TRBJ1-2, the complete variable domain is DTGVSQNPRHKITKRGQNVTFRCDPISEHNRLYWYRQTLGQGPEFLTYFQNEAQLEKSRLLSDRFSAERPKGSFSTLEIQRTEQGDSAMYLCASSSTGDGYTFGSGTRLTVV.

The chain links TRBV6-5 to TRBJ1-2; a possible D gene is TRBD1 (5 bases). This CDR3 is 15 amino acids long. Germline loops: CDR1 MNHEY, CDR2 SVGAGI. CDR3 residues: CAVSFSGGNRRGYTF. Here the CDR3 DNA reads TGTGCAGTATCATTTAGTGGCGGAAACAGGAGAGGCTACACCTTC.

CDR3 nucleotide sequence: TGTGCCAGCAGTCCCCCGGGACAGGGTAGAGAGACCCAGTACTTC. As protein: CASSPPGQGRETQYF. The rearrangement joins TRBV28 to TRBJ2-5; 9 bases are shared with TRBD1. The CDR3 has 15 residues. V lost 5 bases to trimming and J lost 4 bases; unmatched junction nucleotides: 8. Germline CDR1 and CDR2: MDHEN and SYDVKM.

V and J are TRBV4-1 and TRBJ2-1; TRBD2 aligns across 8 bases. This CDR3 spans 13 amino acids. The V gene's germline CDR1 is MGHRA and CDR2 YSYEKL. V lost 8 bases to trimming and J lost 2 bases; unmatched junction nucleotides: 2. CDR3: CASAGGAYNEQFF. CDR3 DNA: TGCGCCAGCGCCGGGGGGGCCTACAATGAGCAGTTCTTC.

The chain links TRBV3-1 (or the pseudogene TRBV3-2) to TRBJ2-1; tentatively, D is TRBD1 (6 bases). This CDR3 is built from 12 residues. Germline V lookup: CDR1 LGHDT, CDR2 YNNKEL (reference sequence). Trimming removed 3 bases at V and 10 bases at J, with 10 bases between. The CDR3 reads CASSQGAGEQFF. DNA for the CDR3: TGTGCCAGCAGCCAGGGGGCTGGGGAGCAGTTCTTC.